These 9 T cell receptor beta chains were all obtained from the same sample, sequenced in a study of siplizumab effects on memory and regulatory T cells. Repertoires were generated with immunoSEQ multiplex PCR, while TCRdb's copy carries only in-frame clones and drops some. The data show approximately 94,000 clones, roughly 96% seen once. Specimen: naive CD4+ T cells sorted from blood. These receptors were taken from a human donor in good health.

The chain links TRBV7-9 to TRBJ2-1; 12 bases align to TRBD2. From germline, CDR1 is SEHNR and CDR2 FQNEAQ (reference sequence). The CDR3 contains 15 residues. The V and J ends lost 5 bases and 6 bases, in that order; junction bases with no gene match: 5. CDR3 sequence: CASSPSSGGGNEQFF. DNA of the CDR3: TGTGCCAGCAGCCCGTCTAGCGGGGGGGGCAATGAGCAGTTCTTC.

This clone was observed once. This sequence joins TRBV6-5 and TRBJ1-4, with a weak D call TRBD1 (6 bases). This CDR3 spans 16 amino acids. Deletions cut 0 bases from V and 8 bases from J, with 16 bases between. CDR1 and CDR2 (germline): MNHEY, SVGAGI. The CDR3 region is CASSYSVRGGQEKLFF. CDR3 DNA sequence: TGTGCCAGCAGTTACTCAGTCCGCGGGGGGCAAGAAAAACTGTTTTTT.

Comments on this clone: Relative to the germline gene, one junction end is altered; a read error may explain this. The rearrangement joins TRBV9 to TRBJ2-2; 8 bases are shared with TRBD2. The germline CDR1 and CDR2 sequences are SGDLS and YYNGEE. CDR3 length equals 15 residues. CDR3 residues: CASSVESSGAGELLF. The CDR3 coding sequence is TGTGCCAGCAGCGTAGAAAGTAGCGGGGCTGGGGAGCTGCTTTTT.

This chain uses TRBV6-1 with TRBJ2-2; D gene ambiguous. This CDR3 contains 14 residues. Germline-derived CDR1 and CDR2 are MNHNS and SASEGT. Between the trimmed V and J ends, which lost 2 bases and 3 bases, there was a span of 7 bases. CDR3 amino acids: CASSELWDTGELFF. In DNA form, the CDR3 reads TGTGCCAGCAGTGAATTGTGGGACACCGGGGAGCTGTTTTTT.

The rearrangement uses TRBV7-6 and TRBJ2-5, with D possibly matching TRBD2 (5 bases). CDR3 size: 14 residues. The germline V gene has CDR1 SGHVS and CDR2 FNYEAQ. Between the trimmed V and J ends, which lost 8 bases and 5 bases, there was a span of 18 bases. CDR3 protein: CASFNPLEGETQYF. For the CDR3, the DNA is TGTGCCAGCTTTAACCCCTTAGAGGGTGAGACCCAGTACTTC.

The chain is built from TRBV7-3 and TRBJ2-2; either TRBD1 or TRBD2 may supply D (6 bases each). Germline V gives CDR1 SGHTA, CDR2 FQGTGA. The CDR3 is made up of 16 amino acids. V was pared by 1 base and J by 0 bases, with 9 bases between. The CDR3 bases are TGTGCCAGCAGCTTAATGGGGGGCCCGAACACCGGGGAGCTGTTTTTT. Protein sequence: CASSLMGGPNTGELFF.

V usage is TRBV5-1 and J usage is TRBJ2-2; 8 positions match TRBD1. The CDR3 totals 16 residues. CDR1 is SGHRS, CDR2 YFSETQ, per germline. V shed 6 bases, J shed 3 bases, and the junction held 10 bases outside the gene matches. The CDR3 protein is CASTLPRQGYTGELFF. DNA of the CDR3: TGCGCCAGCACCCTCCCGAGACAGGGGTACACCGGGGAGCTGTTTTTT. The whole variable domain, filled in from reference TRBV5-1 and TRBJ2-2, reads KAGVTQTPRYLIKTRGQQVTLSCSPISGHRSVSWYQQTPGQGLQFLFEYFSETQRNKGNFPGRFSGRQFSNSRSEMNVSTLELGDSALYLCASTLPRQGYTGELFFGEGSRLTVL.

CDR3 protein: CASSLDRGSNTQYF. The CDR3 DNA reads as TGTGCCAGCAGCTTAGACAGGGGGTCGAATACGCAGTATTTT. The chain uses TRBV11-3 and TRBJ2-3, with 7 positions matching TRBD1. Germline CDR1 reads SGHNT; CDR2 reads YENEEA. J lost 7 bases, V lost 0 bases, and 4 bases had no gene match. CDR3 length: 14 amino acids.

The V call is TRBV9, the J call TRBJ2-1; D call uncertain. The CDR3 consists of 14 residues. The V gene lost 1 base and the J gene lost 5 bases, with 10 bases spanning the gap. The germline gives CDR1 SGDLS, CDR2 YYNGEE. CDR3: CASSVSSSNNEQFF. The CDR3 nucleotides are TGTGCCAGCAGCGTATCTAGTTCAAACAATGAGCAGTTCTTC.